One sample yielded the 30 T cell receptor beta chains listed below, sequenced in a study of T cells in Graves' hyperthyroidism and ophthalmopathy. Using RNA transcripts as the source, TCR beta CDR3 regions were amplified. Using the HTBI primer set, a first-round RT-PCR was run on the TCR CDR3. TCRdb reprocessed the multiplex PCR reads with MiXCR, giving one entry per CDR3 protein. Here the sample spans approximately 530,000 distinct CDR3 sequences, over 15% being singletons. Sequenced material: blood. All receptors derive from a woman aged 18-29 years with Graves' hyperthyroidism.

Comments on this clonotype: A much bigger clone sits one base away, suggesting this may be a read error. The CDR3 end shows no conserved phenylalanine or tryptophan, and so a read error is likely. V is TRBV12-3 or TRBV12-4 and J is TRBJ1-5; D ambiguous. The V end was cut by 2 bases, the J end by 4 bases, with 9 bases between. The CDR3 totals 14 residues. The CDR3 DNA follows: TGTGCCAGCAGTTTAAGGAACGATAATCAGCCCCAGCATCTT. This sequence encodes CASSLRNDNQPQHL.

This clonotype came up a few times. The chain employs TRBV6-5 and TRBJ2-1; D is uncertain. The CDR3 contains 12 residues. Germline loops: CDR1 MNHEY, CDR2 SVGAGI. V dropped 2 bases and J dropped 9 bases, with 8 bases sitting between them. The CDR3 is CASSYRGIEQFF. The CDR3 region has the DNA TGTGCCAGCAGTTACAGAGGCATTGAGCAGTTCTTC.

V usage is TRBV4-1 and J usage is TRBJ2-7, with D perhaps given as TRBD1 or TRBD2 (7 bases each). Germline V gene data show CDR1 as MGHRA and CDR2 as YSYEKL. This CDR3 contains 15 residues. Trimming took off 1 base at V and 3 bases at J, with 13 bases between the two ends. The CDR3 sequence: CASSQAGGVIYEQYF. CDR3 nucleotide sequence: TGCGCCAGCAGCCAAGCAGGGGGGGTGATCTACGAGCAGTACTTC.

The CDR3 is CASSYRGLNTIYF. The CDR3 DNA reads TGTGCCAGCAGTTACAGGGGGCTTAACACCATATATTTT. The V call is TRBV6-9, the J call TRBJ1-3; 8 nucleotides match TRBD1. The V segment lost 3 bases and the J segment 7 bases; nucleotides outside the gene matches: 2. CDR3 length equals 13 residues. The germline V gene has CDR1 MNHGY and CDR2 SVAAGI.

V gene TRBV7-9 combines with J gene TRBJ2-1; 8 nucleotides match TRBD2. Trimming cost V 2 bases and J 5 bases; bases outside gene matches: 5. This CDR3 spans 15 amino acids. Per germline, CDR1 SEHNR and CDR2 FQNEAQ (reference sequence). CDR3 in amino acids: CASSLLREGHNEQFF. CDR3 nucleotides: TGTGCCAGCAGCTTATTACGGGAGGGCCACAATGAGCAGTTCTTC.

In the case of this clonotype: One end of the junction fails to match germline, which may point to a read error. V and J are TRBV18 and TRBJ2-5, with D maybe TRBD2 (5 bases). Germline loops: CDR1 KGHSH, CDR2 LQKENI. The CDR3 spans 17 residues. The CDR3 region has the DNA TGTGCCAGCCCACCACGGTCCAGCGGCATAACGGGGGAGACCCAGTACTTC. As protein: CASPPRSSGITGETQYF.

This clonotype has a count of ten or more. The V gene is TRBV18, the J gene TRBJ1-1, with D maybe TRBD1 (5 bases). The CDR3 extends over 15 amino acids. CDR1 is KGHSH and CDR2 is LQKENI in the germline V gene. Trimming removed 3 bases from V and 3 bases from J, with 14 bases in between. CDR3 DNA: TGTGCCAGCTCACCCGTCCGCGGGGGAGACACTGAAGCTTTCTTT. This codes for CASSPVRGGDTEAFF.

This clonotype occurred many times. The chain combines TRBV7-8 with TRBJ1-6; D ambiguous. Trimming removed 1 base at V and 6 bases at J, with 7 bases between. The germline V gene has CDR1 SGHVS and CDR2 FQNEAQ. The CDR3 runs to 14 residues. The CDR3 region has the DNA TGTGCCAGCAGCTTAGGGGCAGTTAATTCACCCCTCCACTTT. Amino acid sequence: CASSLGAVNSPLHF.

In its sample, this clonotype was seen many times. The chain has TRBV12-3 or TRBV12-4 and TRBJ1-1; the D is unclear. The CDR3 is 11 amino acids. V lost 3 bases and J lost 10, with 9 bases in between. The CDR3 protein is CASSLGSGAFF. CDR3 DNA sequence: TGTGCCAGCAGTTTGGGGTCCGGAGCTTTCTTT.

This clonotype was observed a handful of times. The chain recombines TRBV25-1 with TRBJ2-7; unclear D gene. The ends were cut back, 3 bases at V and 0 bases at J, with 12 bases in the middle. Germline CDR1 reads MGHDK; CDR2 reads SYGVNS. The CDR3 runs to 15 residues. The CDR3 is CASSDDTLSSYEQYF. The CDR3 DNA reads TGTGCCAGCAGTGACGACACACTGTCCTCCTACGAGCAGTACTTC.

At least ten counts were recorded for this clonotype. The CDR3 loop is CASSLEGAPDTQYF. CDR3 DNA: TGTGCCAGCAGTTTAGAAGGGGCCCCAGATACGCAGTATTTT. The V call is TRBV12-3 or TRBV12-4, the J call TRBJ2-3; TRBD1 is a possible D gene (5 bases). The CDR3 has 14 residues. V gave up 1 base and J gave up 4 bases, with 9 bases separating them.

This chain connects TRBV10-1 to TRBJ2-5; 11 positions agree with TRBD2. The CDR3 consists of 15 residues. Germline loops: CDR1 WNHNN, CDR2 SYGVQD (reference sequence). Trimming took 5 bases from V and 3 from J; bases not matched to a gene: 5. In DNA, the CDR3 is TGCGCCAGCAGTACCACTAGCGGGAGCAAAGAGACCCAGTACTTC. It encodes CASSTTSGSKETQYF.

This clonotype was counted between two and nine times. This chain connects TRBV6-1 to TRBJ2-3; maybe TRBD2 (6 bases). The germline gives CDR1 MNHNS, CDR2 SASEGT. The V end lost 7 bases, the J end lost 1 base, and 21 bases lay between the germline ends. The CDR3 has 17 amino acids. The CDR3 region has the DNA TGTGCCAGCACCGGACCCTTAAGTAGCGGTCGCACAGATACGCAGTATTTT. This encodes CASTGPLSSGRTDTQYF.

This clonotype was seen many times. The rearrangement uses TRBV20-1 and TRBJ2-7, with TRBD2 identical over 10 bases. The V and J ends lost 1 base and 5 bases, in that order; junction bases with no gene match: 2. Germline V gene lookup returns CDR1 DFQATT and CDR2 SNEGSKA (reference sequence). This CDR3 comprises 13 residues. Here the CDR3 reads CSARVAGGHEQYF. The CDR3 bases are TGCAGTGCTAGAGTAGCGGGAGGACACGAGCAGTACTTC.

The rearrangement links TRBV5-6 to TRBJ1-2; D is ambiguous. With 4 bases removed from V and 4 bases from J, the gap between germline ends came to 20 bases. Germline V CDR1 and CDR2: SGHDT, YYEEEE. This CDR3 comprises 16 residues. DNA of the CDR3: TGTGCCAGCAGCAAACACCGATGGGCCCCAGCCTATGGCTACACCTTC. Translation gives CASSKHRWAPAYGYTF.

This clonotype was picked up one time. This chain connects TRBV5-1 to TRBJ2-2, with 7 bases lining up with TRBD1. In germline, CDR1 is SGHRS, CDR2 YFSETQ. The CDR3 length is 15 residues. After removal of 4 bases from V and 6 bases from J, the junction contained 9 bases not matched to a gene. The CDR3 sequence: CASSRYRGGSGELFF. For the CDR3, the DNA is TGCGCCAGCAGCCGCTACAGGGGTGGTTCCGGGGAGCTGTTTTTT.

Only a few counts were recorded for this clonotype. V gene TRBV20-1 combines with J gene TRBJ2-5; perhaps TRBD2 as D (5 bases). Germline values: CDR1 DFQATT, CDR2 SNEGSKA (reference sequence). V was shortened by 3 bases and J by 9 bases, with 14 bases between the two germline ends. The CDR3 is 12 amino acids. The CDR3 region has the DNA TGCAGTGCTAGGCTACAAGTAGCGTCCCAGTACTTC. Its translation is CSARLQVASQYF.

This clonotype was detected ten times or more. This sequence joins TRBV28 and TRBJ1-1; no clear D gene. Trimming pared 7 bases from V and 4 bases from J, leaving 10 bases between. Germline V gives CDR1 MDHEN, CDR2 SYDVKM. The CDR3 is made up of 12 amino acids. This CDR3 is CASTSRATEAFF. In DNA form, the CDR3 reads TGTGCCAGCACCTCCCGGGCCACTGAAGCTTTCTTT.

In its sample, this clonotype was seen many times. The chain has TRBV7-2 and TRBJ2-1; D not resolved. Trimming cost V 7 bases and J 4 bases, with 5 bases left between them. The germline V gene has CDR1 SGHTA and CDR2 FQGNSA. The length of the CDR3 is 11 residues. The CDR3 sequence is CASTKYNEQFF. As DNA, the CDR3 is TGTGCCAGCACCAAGTACAATGAGCAGTTCTTC.

The CDR3 DNA sequence: TGTGCCAGCAGTTTAACCGGGGACCGCCAAGAGACCCAGTACTTC. Residues: CASSLTGDRQETQYF. The chain carries TRBV28 and TRBJ2-5; D could derive from TRBD1 or TRBD2 (5 bases each). V lost 2 bases and J 1 base, leaving 11 bases between the germline ends. The CDR3 spans 15 residues. Looked up from germline, CDR1 is MDHEN and CDR2 is SYDVKM.

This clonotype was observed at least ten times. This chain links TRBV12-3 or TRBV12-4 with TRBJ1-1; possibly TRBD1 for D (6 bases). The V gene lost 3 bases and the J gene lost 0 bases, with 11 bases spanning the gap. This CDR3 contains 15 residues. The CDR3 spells CASSFWGAMNTEAFF. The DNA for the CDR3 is TGTGCCAGCAGTTTCTGGGGGGCGATGAACACTGAAGCTTTCTTT.

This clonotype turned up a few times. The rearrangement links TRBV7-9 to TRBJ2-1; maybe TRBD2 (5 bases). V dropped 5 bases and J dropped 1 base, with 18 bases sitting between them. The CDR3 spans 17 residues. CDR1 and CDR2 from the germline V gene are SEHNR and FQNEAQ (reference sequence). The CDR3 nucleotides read TGTGCCAGCAGCGTAGGACTCTCCTATTCGTCCTACAATGAGCAGTTCTTC. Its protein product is CASSVGLSYSSYNEQFF.

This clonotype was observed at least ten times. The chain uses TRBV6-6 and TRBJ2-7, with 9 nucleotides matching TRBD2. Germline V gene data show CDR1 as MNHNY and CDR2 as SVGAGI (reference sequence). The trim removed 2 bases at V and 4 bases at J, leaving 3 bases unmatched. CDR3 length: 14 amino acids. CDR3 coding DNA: TGTGCCAGCAGTTACCGACTAGCGGATTACGAGCAGTACTTC. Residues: CASSYRLADYEQYF.

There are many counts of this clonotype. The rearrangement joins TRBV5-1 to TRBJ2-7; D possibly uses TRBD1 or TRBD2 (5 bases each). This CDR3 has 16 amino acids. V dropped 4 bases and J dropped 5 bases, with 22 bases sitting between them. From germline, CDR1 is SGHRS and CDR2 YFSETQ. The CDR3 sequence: CASSIPPGPSPDEQYF. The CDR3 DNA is TGCGCCAGCAGCATACCACCGGGACCCTCGCCGGACGAGCAGTACTTC. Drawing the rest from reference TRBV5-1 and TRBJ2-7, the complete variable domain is KAGVTQTPRYLIKTRGQQVTLSCSPISGHRSVSWYQQTPGQGLQFLFEYFSETQRNKGNFPGRFSGRQFSNSRSEMNVSTLELGDSALYLCASSIPPGPSPDEQYFGPGTRLTVT.

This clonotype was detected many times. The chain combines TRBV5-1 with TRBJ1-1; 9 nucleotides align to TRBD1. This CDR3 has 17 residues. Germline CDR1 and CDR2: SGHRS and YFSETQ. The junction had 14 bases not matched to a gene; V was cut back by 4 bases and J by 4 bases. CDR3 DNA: TGCGCCAGCAGCCTCACAGGGGGCATCGTCAAGGGCACTGAAGCTTTCTTT. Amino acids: CASSLTGGIVKGTEAFF.

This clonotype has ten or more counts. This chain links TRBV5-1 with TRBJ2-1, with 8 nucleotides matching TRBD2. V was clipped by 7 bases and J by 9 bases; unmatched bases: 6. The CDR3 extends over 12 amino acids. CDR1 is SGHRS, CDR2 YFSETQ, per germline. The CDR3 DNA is TGCGCCAGCCAGGGCGGGAGGAGTGAGCAGTTCTTC. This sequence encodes CASQGGRSEQFF.

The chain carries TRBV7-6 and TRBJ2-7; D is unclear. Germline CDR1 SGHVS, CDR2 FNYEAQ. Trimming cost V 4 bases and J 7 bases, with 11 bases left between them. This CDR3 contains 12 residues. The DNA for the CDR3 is TGTGCCAGCAGCTCCTATTCTCAGGAGCAGTACTTC. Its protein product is CASSSYSQEQYF. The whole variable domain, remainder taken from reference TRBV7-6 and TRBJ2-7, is GAGVSQSPRYKVTKRGQDVALRCDPISGHVSLYWYRQALGQGPEFLTYFNYEAQQDKSGLPNDRFSAERPEGSISTLTIQRTEQRDSAMYRCASSSYSQEQYFGPGTRLTVT.

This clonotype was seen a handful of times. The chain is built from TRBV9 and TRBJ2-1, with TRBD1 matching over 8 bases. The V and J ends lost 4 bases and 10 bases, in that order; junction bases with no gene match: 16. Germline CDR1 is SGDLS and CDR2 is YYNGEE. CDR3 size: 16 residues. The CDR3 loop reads CASSPRGTGIWGEQFF. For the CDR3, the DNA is TGTGCCAGCAGCCCCCGCGGGACAGGCATCTGGGGCGAGCAGTTCTTC.

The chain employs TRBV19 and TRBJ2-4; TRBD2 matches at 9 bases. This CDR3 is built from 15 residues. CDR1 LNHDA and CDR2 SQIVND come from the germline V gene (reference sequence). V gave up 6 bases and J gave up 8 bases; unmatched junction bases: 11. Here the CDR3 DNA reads TGTGCCAGTAGCGGTAGCGGGAGCTCCCGGGACATTCAGTACTTC. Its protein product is CASSGSGSSRDIQYF.

The CDR3, as DNA: TGTGCCACCAGCAGAGGAGGGACAGGGTCCGGCGAGCAGTACTTC. Translated: CATSRGGTGSGEQYF. The V and J genes are TRBV15 and TRBJ2-7; 9 bases are shared with TRBD1. Trimming cost V 1 base and J 6 bases; bases outside gene matches: 7. The CDR3 is made up of 15 amino acids. Germline values: CDR1 LNHNV, CDR2 YYDKDF (reference sequence).